This passage covers 10 T cell receptor beta chains from one sample sequenced in a study of cytomegalovirus exposure and HLA in healthy donors (TCRdb year 2017). The library was prepared using the immunoSEQ multiplex PCR assay. The multiplex PCR relied on a mix of 60 forward primers for TCR Vbeta segments and 13 reverse primers for TCR Jbeta segments. TCRdb limited this immuneACCESS table to in-frame rearrangements with V and J called. A share of clones is missing; checked studies link under half to unresolved V genes, and the rest is unexplained. The sample contains about 180,000 clones, over 70% of them found a single time. The top ten constitute about 2.3% of the sample. The sample taken for sequencing was PBMCs. These receptors were collected from a woman aged 25-40 years in good health and CMV-seronegative.

This clone was seen only a few times. This rearrangement joins TRBV2 to TRBJ1-2; D may be TRBD1 (5 bases). V shed 6 bases and J shed 3 bases, with 17 bases lying between them. The CDR3 covers 15 residues. Per the germline V gene, CDR1 is SNHLY and CDR2 is FYNNEI. CDR3 sequence: CASSWGLRDDYGYTF. CDR3 sequence (DNA): TGTGCCAGCAGCTGGGGACTGAGGGACGACTATGGCTACACCTTC.

This rearrangement joins TRBV4-1 to TRBJ2-3; 7 bases are shared with TRBD2. Germline V gene data show CDR1 as MGHRA and CDR2 as YSYEKL. The junction had 12 bases not matched to a gene; V was cut back by 4 bases and J by 11 bases. This CDR3 is 14 amino acids long. CDR3 sequence reads: CASSPGARERKQYF. CDR3 nucleotides: TGCGCCAGCAGCCCGGGAGCGCGGGAGAGGAAGCAGTATTTT.

The chain has TRBV7-3 and TRBJ2-1, with 7 bases aligning to TRBD2. Germline assignment: CDR1 SGHTA and CDR2 FQGTGA. The CDR3 has 15 amino acids. The J segment lost 5 bases and the V segment lost 2 bases, leaving 6 bases of the junction unmatched. The DNA of the CDR3 is TGTGCCAGCAGCTTAGTACTAGCGAAAGACAATGAGCAGTTCTTC. This translates into CASSLVLAKDNEQFF.

This chain joins TRBV6-1 and TRBJ1-1; D remains unclear. Looked up from germline, CDR1 is MNHNS and CDR2 is SASEGT. The CDR3 loop spans 13 amino acids. Trimming took 4 bases from V and 4 from J, leaving 10 bases between them. Here the CDR3 DNA reads TGTGCCAGCAGTGTTTTGGAGGCCACTGAAGCTTTCTTT. Translation gives CASSVLEATEAFF.

The J gene is TRBJ2-1, the V gene TRBV7-2, with 8 bases lining up with TRBD1. Germline CDR1 SGHTA, CDR2 FQGNSA. This CDR3 is built from 14 residues. V dropped 5 bases and J dropped 5; count of bases not matched to a gene: 5. In DNA, the CDR3 is TGTGCCAGCAGCGACCGGACAGGGAACAATGAGCAGTTCTTC. Translating gives CASSDRTGNNEQFF.

The rearrangement uses TRBV19 and TRBJ2-2; TRBD2 matches at 10 bases. Germline loops: CDR1 LNHDA, CDR2 SQIVND (reference sequence). The CDR3 totals 15 residues. The J segment lost 3 bases and the V segment lost 2 bases, leaving 0 bases of the junction unmatched. CDR3 bases: TGTGCCAGTAGTATAAGCGGGAGGGACACCGGGGAGCTGTTTTTT. Translation: CASSISGRDTGELFF.

Worth noting for this clone: Additional DNA sequences in this sample encode the identical CDR3. The chain uses TRBV19 and TRBJ1-1; unclear D gene. The germline V gene has CDR1 LNHDA and CDR2 SQIVND (reference sequence). V was clipped by 2 bases and J by 1 base, with 5 bases between them. The CDR3 is 13 residues long. CDR3 sequence: CASSITGNTEAFF. Written as DNA, the CDR3 is TGTGCCAGTAGTATAACGGGGAACACTGAAGCTTTCTTT.

The chain employs TRBV2 and TRBJ1-6; TRBD1 is a possible D gene (5 bases). The CDR3 loop spans 17 amino acids. CDR1 and CDR2 (germline): SNHLY, FYNNEI. Trimming removed 4 bases from V and 0 bases from J, with 13 bases in between. The CDR3 DNA sequence: TGTGCCAGCAGTGTTCGCGGGGGGAGCTCCTATAATTCACCCCTCCACTTT. It codes for CASSVRGGSSYNSPLHF.

The chain is built from TRBV27 and TRBJ2-7; 8 bases fit TRBD1. The CDR3 contains 17 residues. Germline CDR1 reads MNHEY; CDR2 reads SMNVEV (reference sequence). The trim removed 7 bases at V and 4 bases at J, leaving 18 bases unmatched. As DNA, the CDR3 is TGTGCCAGCAAGAGGGGGACAGGCGACGTTCGGGCTTACGAGCAGTACTTC. Translation: CASKRGTGDVRAYEQYF.

The chain joins TRBV5-1 to TRBJ1-2, with D tentatively TRBD1 (6 bases). Germline V CDR1 and CDR2: SGHRS, YFSETQ. Trimming took off 0 bases at V and 8 bases at J, with 14 bases between the two ends. The CDR3 sequence is 14 residues long. The CDR3 nucleotides are TGCGCCAGCAGCTTGGCACTACAGGGTTCGGGCTACACCTTC. Its translation: CASSLALQGSGYTF.